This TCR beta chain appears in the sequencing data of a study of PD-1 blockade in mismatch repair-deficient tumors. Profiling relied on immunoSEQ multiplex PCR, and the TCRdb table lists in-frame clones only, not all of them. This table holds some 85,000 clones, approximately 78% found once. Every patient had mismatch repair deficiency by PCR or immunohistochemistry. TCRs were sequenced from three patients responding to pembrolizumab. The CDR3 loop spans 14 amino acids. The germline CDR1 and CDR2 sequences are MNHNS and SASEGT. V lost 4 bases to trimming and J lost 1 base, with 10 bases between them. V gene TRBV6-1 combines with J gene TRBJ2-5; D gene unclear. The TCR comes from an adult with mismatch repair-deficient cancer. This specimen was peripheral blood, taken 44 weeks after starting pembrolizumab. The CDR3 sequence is CASSGVGLQETQYF. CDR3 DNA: TGTGCCAGCAGTGGTGTGGGCCTCCAAGAGACCCAGTACTTC.